These T cell receptor beta chains were read from a single sample in a study of T cell responses to AZD1222 COVID-19 vaccine. TCRdb's copy holds only in-frame clones and misses some; the assay was immunoSEQ multiplex PCR. The sample includes approximately 150,000 clones, 88% seen only once; the top ten take under 7%. The specimen comprised peripheral blood, sampled 28 days after the second dose of the MenACWY control vaccine. These receptors all come from an adult who received the MenACWY meningococcal vaccine as a control. Both conserved end residues are part of each CDR3. Each record gives: J gene, D gene, clone size, V gene, CDR3 protein, CDR3 DNA. The D gene is left open where the match is weak. Some rows have no size entry. The others give once, few or many, or a class for an expanded clone.

j_call: TRBJ1-6; d_call: NA; clone_size: NA; v_call: TRBV2; cdr3_aa: CASSAYLAVGSPLHF; cdr3_nt: TGTGCCAGCAGTGCGTACCTGGCGGTGGGCTCACCCCTCCACTTT
j_call: TRBJ1-1; d_call: NA; clone_size: NA; v_call: TRBV24-1; cdr3_aa: CATSDFRGDANTEAFF; cdr3_nt: TGTGCCACCAGTGATTTTAGGGGGGACGCCAACACTGAAGCTTTCTTT
j_call: TRBJ1-2; d_call: NA; clone_size: NA; v_call: TRBV20-1; cdr3_aa: CSASTVNYGYTF; cdr3_nt: TGCAGTGCTAGTACAGTAAACTATGGCTACACCTTC
j_call: TRBJ2-3; d_call: TRBD1; clone_size: NA; v_call: TRBV29-1; cdr3_aa: CSVVGVGGISTDTQYF; cdr3_nt: TGCAGCGTTGTCGGGGTAGGGGGCATCAGCACAGATACGCAGTATTTT
j_call: TRBJ2-5; d_call: TRBD2; clone_size: once; v_call: TRBV9; cdr3_aa: CASSDPGLTQETQYF; cdr3_nt: TGTGCCAGCAGCGACCCGGGACTAACTCAAGAGACCCAGTACTTC
j_call: TRBJ2-3; d_call: NA; clone_size: few; v_call: TRBV19; cdr3_aa: CASSIILGGHGDTQYF; cdr3_nt: TGTGCCAGTAGTATTATCTTGGGAGGCCATGGGGATACGCAGTATTTT
j_call: TRBJ1-6; d_call: NA; clone_size: NA; v_call: TRBV6-2/TRBV6-3; cdr3_aa: CASSYGQPGSPLHF; cdr3_nt: TGTGCCAGCAGTTACGGTCAGCCGGGTTCACCCCTCCACTTT
j_call: TRBJ2-6; d_call: NA; clone_size: few; v_call: TRBV5-1; cdr3_aa: CASSLQATSGANVLTF; cdr3_nt: TGCGCCAGCAGCTTACAGGCCACCTCTGGGGCCAACGTCCTGACTTTC
j_call: TRBJ1-1; d_call: NA; clone_size: NA; v_call: TRBV6-5; cdr3_aa: CASSFRSLSAEAFF; cdr3_nt: TGTGCCAGCAGTTTCAGATCCTTGAGCGCTGAAGCTTTCTTT
j_call: TRBJ2-7; d_call: NA; clone_size: NA; v_call: TRBV6-5; cdr3_aa: CASSYSPGPSYEQYF; cdr3_nt: TGTGCCAGCAGTTACAGTCCGGGACCCTCCTACGAGCAGTACTTC